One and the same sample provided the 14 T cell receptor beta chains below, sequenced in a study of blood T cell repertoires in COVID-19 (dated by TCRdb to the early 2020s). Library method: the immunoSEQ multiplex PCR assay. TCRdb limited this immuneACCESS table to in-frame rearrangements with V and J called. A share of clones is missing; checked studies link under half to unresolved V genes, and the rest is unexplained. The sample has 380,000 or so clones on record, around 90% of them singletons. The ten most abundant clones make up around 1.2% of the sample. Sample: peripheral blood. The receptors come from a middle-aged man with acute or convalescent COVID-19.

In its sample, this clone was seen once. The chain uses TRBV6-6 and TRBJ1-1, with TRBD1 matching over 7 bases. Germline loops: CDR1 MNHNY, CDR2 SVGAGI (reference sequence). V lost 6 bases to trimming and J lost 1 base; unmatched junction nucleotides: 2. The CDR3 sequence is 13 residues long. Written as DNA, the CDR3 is TGTGCCAGCAGGACAGGGCGGAACACTGAAGCTTTCTTT. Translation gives CASRTGRNTEAFF.

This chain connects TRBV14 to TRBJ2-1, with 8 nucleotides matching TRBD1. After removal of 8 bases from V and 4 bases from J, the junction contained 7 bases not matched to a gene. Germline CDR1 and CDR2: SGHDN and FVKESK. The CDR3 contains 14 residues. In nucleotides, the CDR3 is TGTGCCAGCGGGTCGGGACAGGCTTACAATGAGCAGTTCTTC. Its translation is CASGSGQAYNEQFF.

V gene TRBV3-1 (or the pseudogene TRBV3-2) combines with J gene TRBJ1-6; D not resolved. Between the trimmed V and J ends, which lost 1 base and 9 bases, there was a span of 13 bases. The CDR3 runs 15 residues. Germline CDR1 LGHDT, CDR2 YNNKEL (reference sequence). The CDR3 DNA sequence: TGTGCCAGCAGCCAAGTCTCGGTGTTCGGTTCACCCCTCCACTTT. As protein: CASSQVSVFGSPLHF.

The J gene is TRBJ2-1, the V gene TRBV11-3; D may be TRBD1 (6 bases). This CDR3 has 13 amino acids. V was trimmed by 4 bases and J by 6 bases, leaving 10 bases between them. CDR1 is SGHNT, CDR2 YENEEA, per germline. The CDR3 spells CASSSGRGNEQFF. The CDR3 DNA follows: TGTGCCAGCAGCTCGGGCAGGGGCAATGAGCAGTTCTTC.

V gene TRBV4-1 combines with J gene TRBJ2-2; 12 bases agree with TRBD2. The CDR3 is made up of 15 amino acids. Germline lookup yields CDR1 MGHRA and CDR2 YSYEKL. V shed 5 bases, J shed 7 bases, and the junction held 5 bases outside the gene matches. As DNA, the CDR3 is TGCGCCAGCAGCGCCGGACTAGCGGGATTCGGGGAGCTGTTTTTT. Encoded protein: CASSAGLAGFGELFF.

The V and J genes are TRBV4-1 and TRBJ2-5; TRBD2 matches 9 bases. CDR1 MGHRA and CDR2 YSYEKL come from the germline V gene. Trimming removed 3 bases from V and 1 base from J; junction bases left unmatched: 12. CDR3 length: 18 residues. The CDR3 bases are TGCGCCAGCAGCCAGCAAGGCGCGCTAGCGGGAAGCCAAGAGACCCAGTACTTC. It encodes CASSQQGALAGSQETQYF.

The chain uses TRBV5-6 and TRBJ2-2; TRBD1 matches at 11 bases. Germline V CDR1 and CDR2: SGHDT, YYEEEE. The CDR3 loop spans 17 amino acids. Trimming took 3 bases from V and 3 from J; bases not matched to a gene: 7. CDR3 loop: CASSSEGQGAYTGELFF. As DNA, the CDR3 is TGTGCCAGCAGCTCGGAAGGACAGGGGGCCTACACCGGGGAGCTGTTTTTT.

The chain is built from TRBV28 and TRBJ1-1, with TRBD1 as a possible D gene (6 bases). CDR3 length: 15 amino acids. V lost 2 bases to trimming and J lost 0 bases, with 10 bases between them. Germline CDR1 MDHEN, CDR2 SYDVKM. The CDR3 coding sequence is TGTGCCAGCAGTTTACCGACAGGACTGAACACTGAAGCTTTCTTT. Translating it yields CASSLPTGLNTEAFF. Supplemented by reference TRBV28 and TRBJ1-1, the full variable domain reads DVKVTQSSRYLVKRTGEKVFLECVQDMDHENMFWYRQDPGLGLRLIYFSYDVKMKEKGDIPEGYSVSREKKERFSLILESASTNQTSMYLCASSLPTGLNTEAFFGQGTRLTVV.

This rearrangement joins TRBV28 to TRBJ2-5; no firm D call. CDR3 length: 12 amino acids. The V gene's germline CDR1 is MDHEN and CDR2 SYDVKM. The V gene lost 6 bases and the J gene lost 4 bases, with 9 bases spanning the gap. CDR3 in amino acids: CASSFTGETQYF. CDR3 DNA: TGTGCCAGCAGCTTCACTGGAGAGACCCAGTACTTC.

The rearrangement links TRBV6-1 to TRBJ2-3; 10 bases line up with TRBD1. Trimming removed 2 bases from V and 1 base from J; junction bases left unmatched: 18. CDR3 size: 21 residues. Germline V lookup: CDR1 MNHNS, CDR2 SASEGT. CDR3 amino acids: CASSEWSSGTGAVGGTDTQYF. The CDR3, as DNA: TGTGCCAGCAGTGAATGGTCGTCTGGGACAGGGGCGGTTGGGGGCACAGATACGCAGTATTTT.

The chain's CDR3 is CASSVPRGENSPLHF. Written as DNA, the CDR3 is TGCGCCAGCAGCGTGCCTCGGGGAGAAAATTCACCCCTCCACTTT. This rearrangement joins TRBV5-1 to TRBJ1-6; no clear D gene. CDR3 length equals 15 residues. V was trimmed by 4 bases and J by 7 bases, leaving 15 bases between them. CDR1 and CDR2 from the germline V gene are SGHRS and YFSETQ. Drawing the rest from reference TRBV5-1 and TRBJ1-6, the complete variable domain is KAGVTQTPRYLIKTRGQQVTLSCSPISGHRSVSWYQQTPGQGLQFLFEYFSETQRNKGNFPGRFSGRQFSNSRSEMNVSTLELGDSALYLCASSVPRGENSPLHFGNGTRLTVT.

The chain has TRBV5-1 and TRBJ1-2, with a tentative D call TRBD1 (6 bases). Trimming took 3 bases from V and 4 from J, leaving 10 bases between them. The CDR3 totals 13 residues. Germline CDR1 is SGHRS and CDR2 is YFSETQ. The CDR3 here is CASSSGQSYGYTF. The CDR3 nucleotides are TGCGCCAGCAGCTCCGGACAGTCCTATGGCTACACCTTC.

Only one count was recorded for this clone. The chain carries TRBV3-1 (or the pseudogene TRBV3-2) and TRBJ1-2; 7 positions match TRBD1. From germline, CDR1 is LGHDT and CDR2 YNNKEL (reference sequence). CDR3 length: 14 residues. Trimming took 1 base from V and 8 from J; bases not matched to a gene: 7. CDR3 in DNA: TGTGCCAGCAGCCAAGTACAGGGGATCCGGGGCTACACCTTC. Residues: CASSQVQGIRGYTF.

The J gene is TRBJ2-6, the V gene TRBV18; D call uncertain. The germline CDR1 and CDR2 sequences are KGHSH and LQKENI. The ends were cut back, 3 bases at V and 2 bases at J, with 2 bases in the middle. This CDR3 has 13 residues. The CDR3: CASSPAGANVLTF. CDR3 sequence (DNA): TGTGCCAGCTCACCCGCTGGGGCCAACGTCCTGACTTTC.